Shown below are 21 T cell receptor beta chains from a single sample sequenced in a study of cytomegalovirus exposure and HLA in healthy donors. With 60 Vbeta and 13 Jbeta primers, the PCR was carried out. TCRdb keeps only in-frame clones here, not all; method: immunoSEQ multiplex PCR. The table includes 150,000 to 200,000 clones, roughly 85% detected once. The material sequenced was PBMCs. The origin of the receptors is a woman aged 30 to 39 in good health and CMV-seropositive.

The gene calls are TRBV5-4 and TRBJ2-3, with 12 bases identical to TRBD2. CDR3 length: 17 residues. Per germline, CDR1 SGHNT and CDR2 YYREEE (reference sequence). V lost 4 bases to trimming and J lost 5 bases; unmatched junction nucleotides: 11. The CDR3 DNA reads as TGTGCCAGCAGCCCTCGGGCTAGCGGGGGGGCGGGAGATACGCAGTATTTT. Its translation is CASSPRASGGAGDTQYF.

The CDR3 spells CASSLPSRGKYEQYF. In DNA form, the CDR3 reads TGTGCCAGCAGCTTGCCCAGCAGGGGGAAATACGAGCAGTACTTC. V and J are TRBV5-4 and TRBJ2-7; 7 positions agree with TRBD1. Unmatched junction bases numbered 8, after V lost 1 base and J lost 4 bases. Germline V gene data show CDR1 as SGHNT and CDR2 as YYREEE (reference sequence). This CDR3 is built from 15 residues. Full variable domain (rest looked up from reference TRBV5-4 and TRBJ2-7): ETGVTQSPTHLIKTRGQQVTLRCSSQSGHNTVSWYQQALGQGPQFIFQYYREEENGRGNFPPRFSGLQFPNYSSELNVNALELDDSALYLCASSLPSRGKYEQYFGPGTRLTVT.

The chain couples TRBV6-4 to TRBJ1-1; D gene ambiguous. The CDR3 extends over 13 amino acids. The V end lost 5 bases, the J end lost 4 bases, and 11 bases lay between the germline ends. Per the germline V gene, CDR1 is MRHNA and CDR2 is SNTAGT. The CDR3 nucleotides are TGTGCCAGCAGTCGCGACCGAGGCACTGAAGCTTTCTTT. Translating it yields CASSRDRGTEAFF.

The chain links TRBV10-1 to TRBJ1-5, with 8 nucleotides matching TRBD1. From germline, CDR1 is WNHNN and CDR2 SYGVQD (reference sequence). This CDR3 region has 16 residues. V was pared by 3 bases and J by 7 bases, with 11 bases of the junction left unmatched. The CDR3, as DNA: TGCGCCAGCAGTGAATCCGGACAGGGCAAGTACCAGCCCCAGCATTTT. This translates into CASSESGQGKYQPQHF.

The rearrangement links TRBV5-3 to TRBJ1-4; perhaps TRBD1 as D (5 bases). TRBV5-3 is treated as an ORF (open reading frame) with a function not yet certain. Between the trimmed V and J ends, which lost 0 bases and 4 bases, there was a span of 10 bases. The CDR3 covers 15 residues. CDR3: CARSLVDSLNEKLFF. In DNA form, the CDR3 reads TGTGCCAGAAGCTTGGTTGACAGTCTTAATGAAAAACTGTTTTTT.

V is TRBV6-1 and J is TRBJ1-3; 8 positions match TRBD1. The germline V gene encodes CDR1 MNHNS and CDR2 SASEGT. The length of the CDR3 is 14 residues. Trimming took 3 bases from V and 8 from J; bases not matched to a gene: 6. The CDR3 DNA reads TGTGCCAGCAGTGATCGACAGGGGACGCACACCATATATTTT. This translates into CASSDRQGTHTIYF.

The rearrangement uses TRBV9 and TRBJ1-5; the D is unclear. The CDR3 length is 13 residues. In germline, CDR1 is SGDLS, CDR2 YYNGEE. Trimming took off 0 bases at V and 6 bases at J, with 7 bases between the two ends. CDR3 in amino acids: CASSVGVSQPQHF. Written as DNA, the CDR3 is TGTGCCAGCAGCGTAGGCGTGAGTCAGCCCCAGCATTTT.

The chain joins TRBV5-8 to TRBJ1-5; D remains unclear. Germline V gene sequence: CDR1 SGHTS, CDR2 YDEGEE. V lost 2 bases and J lost 7, with 10 bases in between. CDR3 size: 13 residues. CDR3 nucleotide sequence: TGTGCCAGCAGCTTCCCGGGAGAACAGCCCCAGCATTTT. Protein: CASSFPGEQPQHF.

The chain uses TRBV11-2 and TRBJ2-7, with a possible D match to TRBD1 (5 bases). V lost 5 bases, J lost 1 base, and 9 bases lay in between. CDR3 size: 13 residues. CDR1 is SGHAT, CDR2 FQNNGV, per germline. CDR3 sequence reads: CASSRRVSYEQYF. The CDR3 bases are TGTGCCAGCAGCCGCAGGGTATCCTACGAGCAGTACTTC.

V usage is TRBV14 and J usage is TRBJ1-1, with TRBD1 as a possible D gene (5 bases). With 1 base removed from V and 3 bases from J, the gap between germline ends came to 9 bases. The CDR3 is 14 amino acids. Germline V CDR1 and CDR2: SGHDN, FVKESK. For the CDR3, the DNA is TGTGCCAGCAGCCAAGCCGCGACAGACACTGAAGCTTTCTTT. Its translation is CASSQAATDTEAFF.

The chain employs TRBV5-1 and TRBJ1-2; D gene unclear. CDR3 length: 13 amino acids. Germline CDR1 SGHRS, CDR2 YFSETQ. Trimming cost V 1 base and J 6 bases, with 10 bases left between them. The CDR3: CASSLRIRDGYTF. The CDR3 DNA follows: TGCGCCAGCAGCTTGCGTATTCGGGATGGCTACACCTTC.

The rearrangement uses TRBV19 and TRBJ2-7; 13 bases agree with TRBD2. There are 19 residues in the CDR3. Looked up from germline, CDR1 is LNHDA and CDR2 is SQIVND (reference sequence). After removal of 7 bases from V and 0 bases from J, the junction contained 15 bases not matched to a gene. CDR3 loop: CASTPGGGTSGAISYEQYF. The CDR3 coding sequence is TGTGCCAGTACACCCGGTGGGGGGACTAGCGGGGCCATCTCCTACGAGCAGTACTTC. Looking up the rest from reference TRBV19 and TRBJ2-7 gives the full variable domain: DGGITQSPKYLFRKEGQNVTLSCEQNLNHDAMYWYRQDPGQGLRLIYYSQIVNDFQKGDIAEGYSVSREKKESFPLTVTSAQKNPTAFYLCASTPGGGTSGAISYEQYFGPGTRLTVT.

This clone is deemed medium-sized. This chain uses TRBV6-5 with TRBJ2-7; no clear D gene. Trimming took off 7 bases at V and 2 bases at J, with 6 bases between the two ends. The germline V gene encodes CDR1 MNHEY and CDR2 SVGAGI. The CDR3 sequence is 11 residues long. The CDR3, as DNA: TGTGCCAGCACAGATGCCTACGAGCAGTACTTC. Residues: CASTDAYEQYF.

The gene calls are TRBV7-8 and TRBJ2-3, with TRBD2 matching over 7 bases. This CDR3 spans 16 amino acids. Germline CDR1 is SGHVS and CDR2 is FQNEAQ. The ends lost 0 bases at V and 2 bases at J; junction bases unmatched: 5. The CDR3 bases are TGTGCCAGCAGCTTAGCGGGAGGGAGCTACACAGATACGCAGTATTTT. Amino acids: CASSLAGGSYTDTQYF.

V usage is TRBV5-6 and J usage is TRBJ1-1; no clear D. Germline V gives CDR1 SGHDT, CDR2 YYEEEE. V was shortened by 0 bases and J by 0 bases, with 18 bases between the two germline ends. The CDR3 has 18 amino acids. CDR3 sequence reads: CASSLGHGLLTLNTEAFF. CDR3 bases: TGTGCCAGCAGCTTGGGGCATGGGCTATTAACTCTGAACACTGAAGCTTTCTTT. Together with reference TRBV5-6 and TRBJ1-1, the CDR3 gives the full variable domain: DAGVTQSPTHLIKTRGQQVTLRCSPKSGHDTVSWYQQALGQGPQFIFQYYEEEERQRGNFPDRFSGHQFPNYSSELNVNALLLGDSALYLCASSLGHGLLTLNTEAFFGQGTRLTVV.

The rearrangement joins TRBV7-8 to TRBJ2-7; tentative D call: TRBD2 (5 bases). Germline-derived CDR1 and CDR2 are SGHVS and FQNEAQ. The CDR3 covers 13 residues. Trimming shortened V by 4 bases and J by 1 base, and 8 bases separated the two germline ends. The CDR3 region is CASSSSSSYEQYF. CDR3 nucleotide sequence: TGTGCCAGCAGCTCTAGCAGTTCCTACGAGCAGTACTTC.

Remarks on this clone: This specimen includes other DNA sequences encoding the same CDR3. This chain joins TRBV4-3 and TRBJ2-7; D might be TRBD2 (7 bases). The germline V gene has CDR1 LGHNA and CDR2 YSLEER. This CDR3 spans 15 amino acids. Trimming shortened V by 0 bases and J by 2 bases, and 11 bases separated the two germline ends. The CDR3 sequence is CASSQDRGAAYEQYF. The CDR3 nucleotides read TGCGCCAGCAGCCAAGACCGGGGGGCAGCCTACGAGCAGTACTTC.

The chain combines TRBV4-1 with TRBJ1-3, with D maybe TRBD1 (5 bases). V lost 0 bases to trimming and J lost 0 bases, with 12 bases between them. Germline lookup yields CDR1 MGHRA and CDR2 YSYEKL. The CDR3 covers 17 residues. CDR3 region: CASSQDPGPTSGNTIYF. The DNA of the CDR3 is TGCGCCAGCAGCCAAGATCCAGGGCCGACCTCTGGAAACACCATATATTTT.

V usage is TRBV7-8 and J usage is TRBJ1-1, with 8 bases matching TRBD1. Trimming removed 6 bases from V and 5 bases from J; junction bases left unmatched: 8. Germline V gene lookup returns CDR1 SGHVS and CDR2 FQNEAQ. The CDR3 runs to 14 residues. This CDR3 is CASRGTGSGTEAFF. DNA of the CDR3: TGTGCCAGCAGGGGGACAGGTTCGGGGACTGAAGCTTTCTTT.

The chain uses TRBV10-3 and TRBJ1-4, with D tentatively TRBD1 (5 bases). CDR3 size: 14 residues. From germline, CDR1 is ENHRY and CDR2 SYGVKD. V lost 2 bases and J 8 bases, leaving 12 bases between the germline ends. CDR3 coding DNA: TGTGCCATCAGTGAGGGGGGGTTCAACGAAAAACTGTTTTTT. As protein: CAISEGGFNEKLFF.

The chain has TRBV5-6 and TRBJ1-6; D is perhaps TRBD1 (5 bases). Germline V gene sequence: CDR1 SGHDT, CDR2 YYEEEE. This CDR3 region has 14 residues. Trimming took 0 bases from V and 7 from J, leaving 8 bases between them. CDR3 in amino acids: CASSLGQGNSPLHF. The CDR3 DNA reads TGTGCCAGCAGCTTGGGGCAGGGCAATTCACCCCTCCACTTT.